A selection of T cell receptor beta chains follows, all from one sample in a study of OX40 agonist ivuxolimab in advanced cancers. Using immunoSEQ multiplex PCR, the repertoire was profiled, and TCRdb retains in-frame clones only, with some absent. The sample includes more than 75,000 clones, 84% seen only once; the top ten take roughly 1.1%. The sequencing used CD4+ or CD8+ T cells sorted from blood, collected in a trial of the OX40 agonist ivuxolimab. Source of these receptors: an adult with an advanced solid tumor such as melanoma, head and neck, liver or kidney cancer. CDR3s include the opening cysteine and the closing phenylalanine or tryptophan. The D gene is left open where the match is weak. Part of the rows lack a size; the others show once, few, many or a class for expanded clones.

d_call j_call clone_size v_call cdr3_nt cdr3_aa
. TRBJ2-1 . TRBV7-2 TGTGCCAGCAGCTTAGAGAGCTCCTACAATGAGCAGTTCTTC CASSLESSYNEQFF
TRBD1 TRBJ2-7 . TRBV4-2 TGTGCCAGCAGCCAAGATCGGACAGGGCGCGAGCAGTACTTC CASSQDRTGREQYF
. TRBJ2-1 . TRBV11-2 TGTGCCAGCAGCTTATTACCCTCCGTGGAGCAGTTCTTC CASSLLPSVEQFF
. TRBJ2-1 . TRBV11-2 TGTGCCAGCAGCCTACAGGGAAATGAGCAGTTCTTC CASSLQGNEQFF
TRBD2 TRBJ2-3 few TRBV6-4 TGTGCCAGCAGTGTTCGGACTAGCGGGGTGTACACAGATACGCAGTATTTT CASSVRTSGVYTDTQYF
. TRBJ2-1 . TRBV19 TGTGCCAGTTCGGCGGACGGACCCTACAATGAGCAGTTCTTC CASSADGPYNEQFF
. TRBJ2-5 . TRBV11-2 TGTGCCAGCAGCTTGGGCAGGGAAGAGACCCAGTACTTC CASSLGREETQYF
. TRBJ2-1 . TRBV6-1 TGTGCCAATGAGGAGGGAAGTTCCTACAATGAGCAGTTCTTC CANEEGSSYNEQFF
TRBD2 TRBJ2-1 . TRBV4-3 TGCGCCAGCAGCCAGCGGGGGGGCCGGGATGAGCAGTTCTTC CASSQRGGRDEQFF
. TRBJ1-6 once TRBV19 TGTGCCAGTAGGGGGACGGTACATAATTCACCCCTCCACTTT CASRGTVHNSPLHF
. TRBJ2-1 . TRBV9 TGTGCCAGCAGCGTACAGGGCAGTTACGGGAAAGGCTCCTACAATGAGCAGTTCTTC CASSVQGSYGKGSYNEQFF
TRBD1 TRBJ1-4 . TRBV19 TGTGCCACCTCCGGGACAGGGGGCTATGAAAAACTGTTTTTT CATSGTGGYEKLFF
. TRBJ1-3 . TRBV15 TGTGCCACCAGCAGGGTTTCGTCGGCTGGAAACACCATATATTTT CATSRVSSAGNTIYF
. TRBJ2-3 . TRBV5-1 TGCGCCAGCAGCTTGGCGGGGACCACAGATACGCAGTATTTT CASSLAGTTDTQYF
TRBD1 TRBJ1-4 once TRBV19 TGTGCCAGTAGTCTCTACAGGGGTGGAGATGAAAAACTGTTTTTT CASSLYRGGDEKLFF
TRBD2 TRBJ2-7 . TRBV4-2 TGTGCCAGCAGCCAAGAGCGACTAGCGTACGAGCAGTACTTC CASSQERLAYEQYF
TRBD1 TRBJ2-1 . TRBV30 TGTGCCTGGAGTGTGGGACAGGGGCATAATGAGCAGTTCTTC CAWSVGQGHNEQFF
. TRBJ1-2 few TRBV19 TGTGCCAGTAGTAAGGACACTTCCTATGGCTACACCTTC CASSKDTSYGYTF
TRBD1 TRBJ2-3 . TRBV5-1 TGCGCCAGTAAGAGGGGGACAGGGGAGACAGATACGCAGTATTTT CASKRGTGETDTQYF
. TRBJ2-1 . TRBV5-1 TGCGCCAGCAGGGGGGGGCGTGAGCAGTTCTTC CASRGGREQFF
. TRBJ2-3 . TRBV4-3 TGCGCCAGCAGCCAAGGCGGCCTGGTAGGAGATACGCAGTATTTT CASSQGGLVGDTQYF
. TRBJ1-1 . TRBV5-1 TGCGCCAGCAGCTTGGCTTTTGGGGCGCAGAACACTGAAGCTTTCTTT CASSLAFGAQNTEAFF
TRBD1 TRBJ1-4 . TRBV19 TGTGCCAGTAGTATAGCAGCGCCAGGGGGTGGCGAAAAACTGTTTTTT CASSIAAPGGGEKLFF
. TRBJ2-3 once TRBV5-1 TGCGCCAGCAGCTTGGGGGGTCAGGGGTATACTAGCACAGATACGCAGTATTTT CASSLGGQGYTSTDTQYF
. TRBJ2-2 . TRBV14 TGTGCCAGCAGCCAAGATCTGGTAGGGAACACCGGGGAGCTGTTTTTT CASSQDLVGNTGELFF
TRBD1 TRBJ2-6 . TRBV18 TGTGCCAGCTCACCAGACGGGACAGGGGGTCTCTCTGGGGCCAACGTCCTGACTTTC CASSPDGTGGLSGANVLTF
. TRBJ2-1 . TRBV9 TGTGCCAGCAGCGTAGGGGACCTTAACAATGAGCAGTTCTTC CASSVGDLNNEQFF
TRBD1 TRBJ2-1 few TRBV2 TGTGCCAGCATCCCAGACAGGGCCGCCTACAATGAGCAGTTCTTC CASIPDRAAYNEQFF
. TRBJ1-4 . TRBV29-1 TGCAGCGTGGACGGGACACAAGGAGAAAAACTGTTTTTT CSVDGTQGEKLFF
. TRBJ2-5 . TRBV6-1 TGTGCCAGCAGCGCGACAGAGCAAGAGACCCAGTACTTC CASSATEQETQYF
TRBD1 TRBJ2-2 . TRBV19 TGTGCCAGTAGGACAGGGGCGAACACCGGGGAGCTGTTTTTT CASRTGANTGELFF
. TRBJ1-6 . TRBV5-1 TGCGCCAGCAGCTTGGCAGGGATGGGTAGTGGTTCACCCCTCCACTTT CASSLAGMGSGSPLHF
. TRBJ1-1 . TRBV7-2 TGTGCCAGCAGCATAATACAGGGAGTCACTGAAGCTTTCTTT CASSIIQGVTEAFF
. TRBJ1-4 few TRBV4-3 TGCGCCAGCAGCCAAGGGACAGACCCCACTAATGAAAAACTGTTTTTT CASSQGTDPTNEKLFF
. TRBJ1-6 . TRBV4-2 TGTGCCAGCAGCGCAGGTTTTAATTCACCCCTCCACTTT CASSAGFNSPLHF
. TRBJ1-6 . TRBV19 TGTGCCAGTAGTATAGAACCGCTCCATAATTCACCCCTCCACTTT CASSIEPLHNSPLHF
TRBD2 TRBJ2-1 . TRBV4-1 TGCGCCAGCAGCCAAGATTCCCTAGCGGGGGTTTGGAGCTCCTACAATGAGCAGTTCTTC CASSQDSLAGVWSSYNEQFF
TRBD1 TRBJ1-2 . TRBV29-1 TGCAGCGGGGGGGACAGGAACTATGGCTACACCTTC CSGGDRNYGYTF
TRBD1 TRBJ1-2 . TRBV29-1 TGCAGCGTTGATGAGGGGGCAGTCGGCTATGGCTACACCTTC CSVDEGAVGYGYTF
. TRBJ2-3 . TRBV7-9 TGTGCCAGCAGCTTGGGGACCAACAACCTAGATACGCAGTATTTT CASSLGTNNLDTQYF
TRBD1 TRBJ1-1 once TRBV5-6 TGTGCCAGCAGCGATGTGACAGGGAGGGCCACTGAAGCTTTCTTT CASSDVTGRATEAFF
TRBD1 TRBJ2-1 . TRBV7-3 TGTGCCAGCAGCTTAACGGGGGAAGACAGGGCCCCGCGTGAGCAGTTCTTC CASSLTGEDRAPREQFF